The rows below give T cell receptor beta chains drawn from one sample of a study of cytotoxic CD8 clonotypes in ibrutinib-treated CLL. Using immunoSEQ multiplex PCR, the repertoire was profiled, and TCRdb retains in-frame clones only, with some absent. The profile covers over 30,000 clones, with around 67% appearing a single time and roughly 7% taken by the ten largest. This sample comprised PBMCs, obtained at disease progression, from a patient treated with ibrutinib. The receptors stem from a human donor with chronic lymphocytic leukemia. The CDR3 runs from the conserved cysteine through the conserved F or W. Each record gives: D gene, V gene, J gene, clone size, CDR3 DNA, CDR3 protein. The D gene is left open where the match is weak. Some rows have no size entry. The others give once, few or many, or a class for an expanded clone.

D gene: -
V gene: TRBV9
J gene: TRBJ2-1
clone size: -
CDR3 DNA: TGTGCCAGCAGCGGGACTTTCTCCTACAATGAGCAGTTCTTC
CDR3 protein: CASSGTFSYNEQFF

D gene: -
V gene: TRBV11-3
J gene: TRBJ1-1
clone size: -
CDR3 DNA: TGTGCCAGCAGCTCCGGGTCCTCATACACTGAAGCTTTCTTT
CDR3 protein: CASSSGSSYTEAFF

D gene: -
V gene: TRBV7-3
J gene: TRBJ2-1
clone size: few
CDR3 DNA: TGTGCCAGCAGCCCAACCCCGGAGGGCTTGAATGAGCAGTTCTTC
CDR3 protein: CASSPTPEGLNEQFF

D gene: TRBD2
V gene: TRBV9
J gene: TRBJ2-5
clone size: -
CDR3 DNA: TGTGCCAGCAGCGTAGCCGGACTAGCGGGAGTATGGGAAGAGACCCAGTACTTC
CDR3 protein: CASSVAGLAGVWEETQYF

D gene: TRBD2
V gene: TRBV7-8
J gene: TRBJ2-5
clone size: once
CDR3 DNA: TGTGCCAGCAGCTTAGGTAGCGGGAGAACGGGGGAGACCCAGTACTTC
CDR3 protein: CASSLGSGRTGETQYF

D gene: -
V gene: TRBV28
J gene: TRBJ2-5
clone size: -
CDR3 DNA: TGTGCCAGCCTCCCACCCGTTTCATTTGGAGAGACCCAGTACTTC
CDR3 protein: CASLPPVSFGETQYF

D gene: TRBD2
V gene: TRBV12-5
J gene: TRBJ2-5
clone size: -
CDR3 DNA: TGTGCTAGTGGTTTGGGGACTAGCAGACAAGAGACCCAGTACTTC
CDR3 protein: CASGLGTSRQETQYF

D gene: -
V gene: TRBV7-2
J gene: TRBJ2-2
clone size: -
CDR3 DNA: TGTGCCAGCAGCCCCTCGGGGGGCATGGCCGGGGAGCTGTTTTTT
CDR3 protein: CASSPSGGMAGELFF

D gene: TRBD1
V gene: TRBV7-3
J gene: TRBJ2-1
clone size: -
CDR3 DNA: TGTGCCAGCAGCTTAGGGGGACAGGCATACAATGAGCAGTTCTTC
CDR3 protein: CASSLGGQAYNEQFF

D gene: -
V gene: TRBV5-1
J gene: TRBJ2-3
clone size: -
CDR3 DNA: TGCGCCAGCAGCTGGACAGATTCTAGCACAGATACGCAGTATTTT
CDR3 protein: CASSWTDSSTDTQYF

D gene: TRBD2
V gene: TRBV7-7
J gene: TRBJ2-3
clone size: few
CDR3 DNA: TGTGCTAGCAGTGACAGCGGGGGAAGCACAGATACGCAGTATTTT
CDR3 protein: CASSDSGGSTDTQYF

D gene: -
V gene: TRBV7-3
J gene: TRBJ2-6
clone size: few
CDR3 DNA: TGTGCCAGCAGCTTAAAGGGGACCAACGTCCTGACTTTC
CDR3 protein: CASSLKGTNVLTF

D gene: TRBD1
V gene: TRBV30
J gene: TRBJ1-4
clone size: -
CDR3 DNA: TGTGCCTGGACCCCAGGGGGCGCCTCTGAAAAACTGTTTTTT
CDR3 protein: CAWTPGGASEKLFF

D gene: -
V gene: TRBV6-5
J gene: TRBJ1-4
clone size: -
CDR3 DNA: TGTGCCAGCAGTCTCAACACGGGGTTGGGTGAAAAACTGTTTTTT
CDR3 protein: CASSLNTGLGEKLFF

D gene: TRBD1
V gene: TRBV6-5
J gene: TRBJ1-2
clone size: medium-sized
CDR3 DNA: TGTGCCTCCACAGGGGCCTATGGCTACACCTTC
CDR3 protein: CASTGAYGYTF

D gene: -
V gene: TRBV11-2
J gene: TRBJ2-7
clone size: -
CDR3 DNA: TGTGCCAGCAGCCTCGGAGGGAGGTCCTACGAGCAGTACTTC
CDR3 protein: CASSLGGRSYEQYF